One sample yielded the 14 T cell receptor beta chains listed below, sequenced in a study of T cells expressing NK-cell markers. Reanalyzing the 5' RACE reads, TCRdb keeps one entry per CDR3 protein, without DNA. Here the sample table reports 300,000 to 450,000 distinct CDR3 sequences. The material sequenced was blood T cells: a sorted CD56 or NKG2C T cell subset, CD4+ or CD8+ T cells, or bulk PBMC T cells (not recorded which). The receptors originated from a man aged 18 to 69 in good health.

V usage is TRBV15 and J usage is TRBJ2-5; TCRdb names TRBD1, which stays unverified in the absence of DNA. The germline V gene encodes CDR1 LNHNV and CDR2 YYDKDF (reference sequence). The CDR3 loop spans 15 amino acids. CDR3 in amino acids: CATSNNPGGQETQYF.

The chain carries TRBV6-6 and TRBJ1-2; the D call of TRBD1 rests on TCRdb alone, since no DNA is present to check it. The germline V gene encodes CDR1 MNHNY and CDR2 SVGAGI (reference sequence). The CDR3 length is 13 residues. The CDR3 protein is CASQDSSNYGYTF.

This CDR3 is CSAMGGTGPLPGGANVLTF. This chain links TRBV20-1 with TRBJ2-6; TCRdb names TRBD1, which stays unverified in the absence of DNA. The CDR3 has 19 amino acids. Looked up from germline, CDR1 is DFQATT and CDR2 is SNEGSKA (reference sequence).

The CDR3 spells CASSVAGTRPNEQFF. The genes are TRBV7-9 and TRBJ2-1; the TCRdb D gene call, TRBD2, has no DNA to confirm it. The germline V gene has CDR1 SEHNR and CDR2 FQNEAQ (reference sequence). The CDR3 is made up of 15 amino acids.

This chain uses TRBV21-1 with TRBJ1-1; as DNA is missing, the TRBD1 call by TCRdb cannot be tested. TRBV21-1 has pseudogene status. The CDR3 length is 17 residues. The CDR3 spells CASSQRPTQGRGTEAFF.

V gene TRBV6-1 combines with J gene TRBJ2-1; TCRdb picks TRBD1, but there is no DNA to check that call. The CDR3 consists of 15 residues. Per germline, CDR1 MNHNS and CDR2 SASEGT. This CDR3 reads CASRAPGGPYNEQFF.

The J gene is TRBJ2-2, the V gene TRBV7-9; TCRdb indicates TRBD1, and absent DNA this call remains unverified. The CDR3 has 15 residues. The germline V gene encodes CDR1 SEHNR and CDR2 FQNEAQ (reference sequence). CDR3 protein: CASSFPGQGTGELFF.

The chain recombines TRBV28 with TRBJ2-7. CDR1 is MDHEN, CDR2 SYDVKM, per germline. The CDR3 consists of 15 residues. CDR3 protein: CASSLMRLAGSEQYF.

The chain joins TRBV18 to TRBJ1-4; the D gene TCRdb calls, TRBD1, cannot be checked with no DNA. Germline loops: CDR1 KGHSH, CDR2 LQKENI. This CDR3 has 16 residues. CDR3 residues: CASSHDRMSTNEKLFF.

V is TRBV12-3 or TRBV12-4 and J is TRBJ1-1; TCRdb outputs TRBD1, but without DNA this stays unchecked. This CDR3 contains 16 residues. The CDR3 loop reads CASSSSPKGAHTEAFF.

This sequence joins TRBV20-1 and TRBJ2-7; no DNA is available, so the TRBD1 call from TCRdb remains unchecked. Germline V CDR1 and CDR2: DFQATT, SNEGSKA (reference sequence). There are 13 residues in the CDR3. The CDR3 loop is CSGTHSGTYEQYF.

The V call is TRBV9, the J call TRBJ2-3. Germline CDR1 is SGDLS and CDR2 is YYNGEE. The CDR3 sequence is 15 residues long. The CDR3 sequence: CASSAQPKTGDTQYF.

J is TRBJ2-1 and V is TRBV2; TCRdb proposes TRBD1, but this gene call is untestable without DNA. The CDR3 totals 14 residues. Germline CDR1 SNHLY, CDR2 FYNNEI. CDR3 sequence: CAGSWGADYNEQFF.

The chain is built from TRBV10-3 and TRBJ2-1; the D call of TRBD1 rests on TCRdb alone, since no DNA is present to check it. The CDR3 sequence is 17 residues long. Germline loops: CDR1 ENHRY, CDR2 SYGVKD. CDR3 protein: CAISESLGRGAYNEQFF.